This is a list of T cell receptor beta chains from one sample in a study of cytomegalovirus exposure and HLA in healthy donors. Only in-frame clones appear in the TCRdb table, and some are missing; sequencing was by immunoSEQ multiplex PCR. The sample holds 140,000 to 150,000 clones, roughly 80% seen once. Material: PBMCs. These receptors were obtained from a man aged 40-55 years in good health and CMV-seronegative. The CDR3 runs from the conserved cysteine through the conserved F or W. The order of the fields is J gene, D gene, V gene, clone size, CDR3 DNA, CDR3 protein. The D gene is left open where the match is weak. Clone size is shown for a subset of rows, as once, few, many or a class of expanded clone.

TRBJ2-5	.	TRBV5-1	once	TGCGCCAGCAGCTTTGGAGACGGACAAGAGACCCAGTACTTC	CASSFGDGQETQYF
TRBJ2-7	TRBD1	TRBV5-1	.	TGCGCCAGCAGTACGGACAGGGTGCCTCCCTACGAGCAGTACTTC	CASSTDRVPPYEQYF
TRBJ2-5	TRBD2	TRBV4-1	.	TGCGCCAGCAGCCAACCAGCGGGGGGGCGGGGAATCGGAGAGACCCAGTACTTC	CASSQPAGGRGIGETQYF
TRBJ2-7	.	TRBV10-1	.	TGCGCCAGCAGTGAAGGAGTATACGAGCAGTACTTC	CASSEGVYEQYF
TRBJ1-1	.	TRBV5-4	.	TGTGCCAGCAGCCCCGGGGGGTATAGGTCAGGGAGGAACACTGAAGCTTTCTTT	CASSPGGYRSGRNTEAFF
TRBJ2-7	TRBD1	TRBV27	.	TGTGCCAGCAGTTTCGCGACAGGGCGCTACTACGAGCAGTACTTC	CASSFATGRYYEQYF
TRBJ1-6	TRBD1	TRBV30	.	TGTGCCTGGAGTAACTTAGGTATTCTAGCAAAACCCGGACAGGGGGTTCCCCTCCACTTT	CAWSNLGILAKPGQGVPLHF
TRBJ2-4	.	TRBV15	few	TGTGCCACCAGTGCTGCGGGCCTTGAAAACATTCAGTACTTC	CATSAAGLENIQYF
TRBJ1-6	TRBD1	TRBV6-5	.	TGTGCCAGCAGTTACGGGGACAGGTTGGATCCACCCCTCCACTTT	CASSYGDRLDPPLHF
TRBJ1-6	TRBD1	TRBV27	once	TGTGCCAGCAGTTCGGCCGGGACAGGCGGGAATTCACCCCTCCACTTT	CASSSAGTGGNSPLHF
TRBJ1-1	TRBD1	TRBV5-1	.	TGCGCCAGCAGCTCAGGACAGGGAAACACTGAAGCTTTCTTT	CASSSGQGNTEAFF
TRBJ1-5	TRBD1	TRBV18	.	TGTGCCAGCTCACCACCGGGACAGGTCAATCAGCCCCAGCATTTT	CASSPPGQVNQPQHF
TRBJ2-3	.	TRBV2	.	TGTGCCAGCAGTGCTTGGGCTAGCACAGATACGCAGTATTTT	CASSAWASTDTQYF
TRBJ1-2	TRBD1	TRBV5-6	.	TGTGCCAGCAGCTCCGGGACAGTGGATTACACCTTC	CASSSGTVDYTF
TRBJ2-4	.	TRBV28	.	TGTGCCAGCAGTAACCCTCCCCAGGGAATGGGCATTCAGTACTTC	CASSNPPQGMGIQYF
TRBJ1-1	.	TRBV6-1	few	TGTGCCAGCAGTGAGGGATTGGCCAGGGGGAACACTGAAGCTTTCTTT	CASSEGLARGNTEAFF
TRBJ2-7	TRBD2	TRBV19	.	TGTGCCAGTAGTATAGCTTCGGCGGCTAGCGGCTACGAGCAGTACTTC	CASSIASAASGYEQYF
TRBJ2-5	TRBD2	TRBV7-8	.	TGTGCCAGCAGCGTGCGACCGGGACTAGCGGGGCCGGGGGGGGAGACCCAGTACTTC	CASSVRPGLAGPGGETQYF
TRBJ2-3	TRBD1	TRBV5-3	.	TGTGCCAGAAGCTCCCGGGACAGGGGCCGCACAGATACGCAGTATTTT	CARSSRDRGRTDTQYF
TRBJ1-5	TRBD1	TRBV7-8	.	TGTGCCAGCAGCTTGGACAGGGATCAGCCCCAGCATTTT	CASSLDRDQPQHF
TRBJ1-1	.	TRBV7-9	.	TGTGCCAGCAGCTTAGATGGTCAGGTCGCTGAAGCTTTCTTT	CASSLDGQVAEAFF
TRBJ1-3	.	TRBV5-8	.	TGTGCCAGCAACTTGAACGGGTTTCACTCTGGAAACACCATATATTTT	CASNLNGFHSGNTIYF
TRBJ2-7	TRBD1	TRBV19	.	TGTGCCAGTAGAGGTGTGGGGACAGGGCTCTACGAGCAGTACTTC	CASRGVGTGLYEQYF
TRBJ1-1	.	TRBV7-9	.	TGTTCCAGCAGCTTCCGGACAACTGAAGCTTTCTTT	CSSSFRTTEAFF
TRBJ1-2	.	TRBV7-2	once	TGTGCCAGCAGCTTAAGGAGCTATGGCTACACCTTC	CASSLRSYGYTF
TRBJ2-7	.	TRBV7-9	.	TGTGCCAGCAGCTTTTCCGCGGTCCTCCGGGGGTACGAGCAGTACTTC	CASSFSAVLRGYEQYF
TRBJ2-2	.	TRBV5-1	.	TGCGCCAGCAGCCGAATGCTAAGACAGGGAGGCACCGGGGAGCTGTTTTTT	CASSRMLRQGGTGELFF
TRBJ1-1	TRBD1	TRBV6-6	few	TGTGCCAGCAGTTACCCGATAACAGGGGCGAACACTGAAGCTTTCTTT	CASSYPITGANTEAFF
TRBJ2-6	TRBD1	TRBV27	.	TGTGCCAGCAGTCCCTATCTCGGGACAGGGATGAGTGGGGCCAACGTCCTGACTTTC	CASSPYLGTGMSGANVLTF
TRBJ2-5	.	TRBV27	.	TGTGCCAGCAGTTCCCGGGACTCTCTCAGGCAGACCCAGTACTTC	CASSSRDSLRQTQYF
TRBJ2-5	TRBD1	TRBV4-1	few	TGCGCCAGCAGCCAAGGGGACAGGGGCGACTTC	CASSQGDRGDF
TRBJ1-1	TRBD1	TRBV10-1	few	TGCGCCAGCAGAAAGGACAGGGGCAACACTGAAGCTTTCTTT	CASRKDRGNTEAFF
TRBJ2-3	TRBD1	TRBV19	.	TGTGCCAGTAGTACACAGGGGCCAGATACGCAGTATTTT	CASSTQGPDTQYF
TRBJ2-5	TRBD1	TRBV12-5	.	TGTGCTAGTGGTCCCGGGACAGGGGTTCAAGAGACCCAGTACTTC	CASGPGTGVQETQYF
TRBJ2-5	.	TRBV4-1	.	TGCGCCAGCAGCCCCAGCCAGGGACTCCAAGAGACCCAGTACTTC	CASSPSQGLQETQYF
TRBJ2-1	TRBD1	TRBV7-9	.	TGTGCCAGCAGGACAGGGTTTGAGCAGTTCTTC	CASRTGFEQFF
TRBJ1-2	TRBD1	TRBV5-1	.	TGCGCCAGCAGCTCGGGACTGGGACAGGGGGCTAGTAACTATGGCTACACCTTC	CASSSGLGQGASNYGYTF
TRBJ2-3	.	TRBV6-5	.	TGTGCCAGCAGTTACTCGACGGGGGTGGGAACAGATACGCAGTATTTT	CASSYSTGVGTDTQYF
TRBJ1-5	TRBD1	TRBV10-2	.	TGCGCCAGCAGTGAGTCGACCGGCAGGGGGGGCAATCAGCCCCAGCATTTT	CASSESTGRGGNQPQHF
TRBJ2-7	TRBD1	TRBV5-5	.	TGTGCCAGCAGCGGGGACGACAGGGGGAGTTCCTACGAGCAGTACTTC	CASSGDDRGSSYEQYF
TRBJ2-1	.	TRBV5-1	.	TGCGCCAGCAGCTTGGTGCCTTTCGGGGTTACTGAGCAGTTCTTC	CASSLVPFGVTEQFF
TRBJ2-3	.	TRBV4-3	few	TGCGCCAGCAGCCTCGGAGGGGGGGGCACAGATACGCAGTATTTT	CASSLGGGGTDTQYF
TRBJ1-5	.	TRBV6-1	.	TGTGCCAGCAGTGAAGCCGACAGACACAATCAGCCCCAGCATTTT	CASSEADRHNQPQHF
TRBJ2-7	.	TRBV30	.	TGTGCCGGAACCTTTGGGAAAGGGGATTCCTACGAGCAGTACTTC	CAGTFGKGDSYEQYF
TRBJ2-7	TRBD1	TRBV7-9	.	TGTGCCAGCAGCACAGGGACAGGGGCGTTCTACGAGCAGTACTTC	CASSTGTGAFYEQYF
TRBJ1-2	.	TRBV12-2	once	TGTGCAAGTCGCCTTAGAGCTTATGTCGGCTACACCTTC	CASRLRAYVGYTF
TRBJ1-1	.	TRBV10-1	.	TGCGCCAGCAGTGAGTCAGGAGGGGCTCACGGGCAGGGCACTGAAGCTTTCTTT	CASSESGGAHGQGTEAFF
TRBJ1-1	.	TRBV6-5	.	TGTGCCAGCAGTTTGAACAGGGAGAACACTGAAGCTTTCTTT	CASSLNRENTEAFF
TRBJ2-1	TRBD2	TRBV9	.	TGTGCCAGCAGCGTCGGGGGACTAGCGGGGGGTACCAATGAGCAGTTCTTC	CASSVGGLAGGTNEQFF
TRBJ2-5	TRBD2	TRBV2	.	TGTGCAGACAAAGACGGACTAGCGGGGGGATTTGGAGAGACCCAGTACTTC	CADKDGLAGGFGETQYF
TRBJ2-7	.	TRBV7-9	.	TGTGCCAGCAGCCCCCGAATGGACGGGAACTCCTACGAGCAGTACTTC	CASSPRMDGNSYEQYF